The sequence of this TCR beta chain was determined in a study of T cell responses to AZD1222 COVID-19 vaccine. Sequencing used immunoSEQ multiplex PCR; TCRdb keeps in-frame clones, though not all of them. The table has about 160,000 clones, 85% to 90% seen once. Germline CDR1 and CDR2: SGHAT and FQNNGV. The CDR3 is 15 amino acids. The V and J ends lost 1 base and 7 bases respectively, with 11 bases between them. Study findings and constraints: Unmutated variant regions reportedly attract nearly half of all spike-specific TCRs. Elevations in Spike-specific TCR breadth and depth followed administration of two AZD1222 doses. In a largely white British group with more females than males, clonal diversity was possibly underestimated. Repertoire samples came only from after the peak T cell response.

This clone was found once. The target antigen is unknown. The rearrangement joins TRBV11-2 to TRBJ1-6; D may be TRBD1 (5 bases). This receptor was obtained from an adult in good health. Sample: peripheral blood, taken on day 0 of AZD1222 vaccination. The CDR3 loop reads CASSLVREGNSPLHF. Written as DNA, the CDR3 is TGTGCCAGCAGCTTAGTTCGGGAGGGGAATTCACCCCTCCACTTT.